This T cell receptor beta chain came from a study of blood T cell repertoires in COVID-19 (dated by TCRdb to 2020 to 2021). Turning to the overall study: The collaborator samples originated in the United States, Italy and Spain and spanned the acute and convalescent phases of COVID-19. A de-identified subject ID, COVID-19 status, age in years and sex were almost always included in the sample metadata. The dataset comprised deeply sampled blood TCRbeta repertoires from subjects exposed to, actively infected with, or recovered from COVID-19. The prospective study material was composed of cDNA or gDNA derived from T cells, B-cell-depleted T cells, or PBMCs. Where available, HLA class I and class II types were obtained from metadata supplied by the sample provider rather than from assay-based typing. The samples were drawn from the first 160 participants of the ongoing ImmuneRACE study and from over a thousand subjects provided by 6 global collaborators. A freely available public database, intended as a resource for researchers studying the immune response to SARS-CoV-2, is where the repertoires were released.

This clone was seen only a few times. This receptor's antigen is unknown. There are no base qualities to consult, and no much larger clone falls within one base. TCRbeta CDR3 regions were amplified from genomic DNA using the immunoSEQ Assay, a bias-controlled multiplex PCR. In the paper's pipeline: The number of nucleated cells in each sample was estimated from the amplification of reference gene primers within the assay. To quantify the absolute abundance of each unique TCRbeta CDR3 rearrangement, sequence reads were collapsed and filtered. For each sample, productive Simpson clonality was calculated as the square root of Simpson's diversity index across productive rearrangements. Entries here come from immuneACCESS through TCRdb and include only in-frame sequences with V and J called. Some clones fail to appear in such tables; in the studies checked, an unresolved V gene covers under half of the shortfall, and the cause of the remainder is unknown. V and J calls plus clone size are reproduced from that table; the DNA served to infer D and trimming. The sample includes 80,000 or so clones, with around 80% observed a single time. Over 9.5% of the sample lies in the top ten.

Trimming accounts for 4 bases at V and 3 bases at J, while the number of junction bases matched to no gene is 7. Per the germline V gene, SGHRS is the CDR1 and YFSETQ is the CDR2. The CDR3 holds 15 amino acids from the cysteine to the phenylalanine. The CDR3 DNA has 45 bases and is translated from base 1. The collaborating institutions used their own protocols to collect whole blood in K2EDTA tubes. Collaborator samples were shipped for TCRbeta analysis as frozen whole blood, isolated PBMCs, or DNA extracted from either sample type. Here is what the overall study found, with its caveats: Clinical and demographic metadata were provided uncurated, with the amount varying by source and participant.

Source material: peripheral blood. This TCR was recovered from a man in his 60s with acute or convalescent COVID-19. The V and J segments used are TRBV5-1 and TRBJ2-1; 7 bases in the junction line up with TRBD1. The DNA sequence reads TGCGCCAGCAGCGCCGGGACAGTGGACTACAATGAGCAGTTCTTC. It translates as CASSAGTVDYNEQFF.